The sequence of this TCR beta chain was determined in a study of blood T cells in healthy people across ages. Overall study: Template switching captured about one barcoded beta molecule per two T cells.

With regard to this clonotype: Antigen unknown.

Next came a second PCR, run for roughly 7 to 12 cycles, which used a sample-barcoded 5' primer along with a J-beta primer mix. TCRdb analysed the 5' RACE reads with MiXCR anew, one entry per CDR3 protein. The table lists some 640,000 distinct CDR3 sequences, approximately 30% of them singletons. Germline V gene lookup returns CDR1 MNHEY and CDR2 SVGAGI. V shed 6 bases, J shed 7 bases, and the junction held 11 bases outside the gene matches. This CDR3 has 16 amino acids. Study-level points and caveats: With age, beta diversity per million T cells declined roughly linearly, significantly by 30 to 40. Diversity figures derived from one million T cells were judged to underestimate the true value.

This receptor was identified in a woman of 80 years or more in good health. The V call is TRBV6-5, the J call TRBJ1-6; 8 nucleotides match TRBD1. Specimen: blood. This CDR3 is CASSYTRDRGNSPLHF. The CDR3 nucleotides are TGTGCCAGCAGCTATACCCGAGACAGGGGCAATTCACCCCTCCACTTT.